Following are 5 T cell receptor beta chains from one sample sequenced in a study of cytomegalovirus exposure and HLA in healthy donors. This PCR relied on a set of 60 Vbeta primers and 13 Jbeta primers. Measured with immunoSEQ multiplex PCR; TCRdb has only the in-frame clones, and not every one. In the table there are around 100,000 clones, 78% of which are singletons. Specimen: PBMCs. These receptors originate from a male donor in good health and CMV-seropositive.

The chain couples TRBV4-1 to TRBJ2-7, with 9 bases lining up with TRBD2. The CDR3 runs 16 residues. Germline V gives CDR1 MGHRA, CDR2 YSYEKL. V dropped 0 bases and J dropped 5; count of bases not matched to a gene: 8. CDR3 in amino acids: CASSQEGSGSWDEQYF. CDR3 sequence (DNA): TGCGCCAGCAGCCAAGAAGGTAGCGGGAGTTGGGACGAGCAGTACTTC.

The V call is TRBV4-2, the J call TRBJ2-5; TRBD2 is a possible D gene (6 bases). Deletions cut 0 bases from V and 11 bases from J, with 10 bases between. Germline V CDR1 and CDR2: LGHNA, YNFKEQ. The CDR3 spans 12 residues. CDR3 in amino acids: CASSQEGRDQYF. CDR3 sequence (DNA): TGTGCCAGCAGCCAAGAGGGGCGGGATCAGTACTTC.

The V call is TRBV25-1, the J call TRBJ2-1, with TRBD1 as a possible D gene (7 bases). The germline V gene encodes CDR1 MGHDK and CDR2 SYGVNS. This CDR3 spans 14 amino acids. Trimming took 4 bases from V and 3 from J, leaving 10 bases between them. The CDR3 nucleotides read TGTGCCAGCAGTGGCAGGGGGGTCTACAATGAGCAGTTCTTC. Its translation: CASSGRGVYNEQFF.

This clone was detected only a few times. J is TRBJ2-1 and V is TRBV27, with no clear D. Germline values: CDR1 MNHEY, CDR2 SMNVEV (reference sequence). V was clipped by 1 base and J by 2 bases, with 9 bases between them. This CDR3 region has 15 residues. In nucleotides, the CDR3 is TGTGCCAGCAGTTTATACCAGGCCACCTACAATGAGCAGTTCTTC. Translating it yields CASSLYQATYNEQFF.

This chain uses TRBV11-2 with TRBJ2-5; D is ambiguous. This CDR3 has 14 residues. Germline CDR1 SGHAT, CDR2 FQNNGV. Between the trimmed V and J ends, which lost 1 base and 1 base, there was a span of 7 bases. CDR3 nucleotides: TGTGCCAGCAGCTTAGTCAGTACCCAAGAGACCCAGTACTTC. Translation: CASSLVSTQETQYF.